Here is one T cell receptor beta chain with its context. This receptor's antigen is unknown. No clone much larger than this one lies a single base away; base qualities are absent. The collaborating institutions used their own protocols to collect whole blood in K2EDTA tubes. Collaborator samples were shipped for TCRbeta analysis as frozen whole blood, isolated PBMCs, or DNA extracted from either sample type. This specimen belongs to a study of blood T cell repertoires in COVID-19 (dated by TCRdb to 2020 to 2021). About the full investigation: Collaborator samples came from the United States, Italy and Spain and covered acute and convalescent phases of COVID-19. The prospective study material was composed of cDNA or gDNA derived from T cells, B-cell-depleted T cells, or PBMCs. Samples were obtained from the ongoing ImmuneRACE study (first 160 participants) and from 1,254 subjects provided by 6 global collaborators. The repertoires were released in a freely available public database intended as a resource for research on the immune response to SARS-CoV-2. Nearly every sample came with metadata listing a de-identified subject ID, COVID-19 status, age in years and sex. HLA class I and class II types, where available, came from metadata supplied by the sample provider rather than from assay-based typing. Subjects who had been exposed to COVID-19, were actively infected with it, or had recovered from it provided the deeply sampled blood TCRbeta repertoires that made up the dataset. Study-wide conclusions, independent of this receptor: The quantity of clinical and demographic metadata differed by source and by participant and was supplied without curation.

TCRbeta CDR3 regions were amplified from genomic DNA by means of the immunoSEQ Assay, a bias-controlled multiplex PCR. The authors' analysis ran thus. The number of nucleated cells in each sample was estimated by amplification of reference gene primers within the assay. Sequence reads were collapsed and filtered to measure the absolute abundance of every unique TCRbeta CDR3 rearrangement. Productive Simpson clonality was computed per sample as the square root of Simpson's diversity index over productive rearrangements. TCRdb took over this immuneACCESS table, retaining in-frame rearrangements with V and J assigned. Such tables are incomplete; in checked studies, under half of the missing clones stem from an unresolved V gene, and the remainder is unexplained. The V and J calls and the clone size are those of that table, but D and trimming were determined from the DNA. This sample holds roughly 100,000 clones; around nine tenths were observed only once. The ten biggest clones cover 1.5% to 2% of the sample.

Including the terminal cysteine and phenylalanine, the CDR3 comprises 13 residues. Only the CDR3 portion is preserved as DNA: 39 bases, with reading frame beginning at the first base. Trimming takes 9 bases from V and 3 bases from J, and the germline ends sit 12 bases apart. This receptor was obtained from an elderly man with acute or convalescent COVID-19. Input material: peripheral blood. The receptor chain draws on TRBV12-3 or TRBV12-4 and TRBJ2-1; the D region possibly corresponds to TRBD1 (6 bases align). The CDR3 region has the sequence CASTGTYYNEQFF. The DNA sequence is given as TGTGCCAGTACCGGGACATACTACAATGAGCAGTTCTTC.